This TCR beta chain emerged from a study of T-cell reconstitution after alpha-beta-depleted transplantation in children. General study results and limits: Reported findings indicate that, about two months after transplant, alpha-beta T cells came from several hundred expanded clones, which were derived from non-depleted graft cells. At one year after transplant, newly produced T cells mostly accounted for T-cell counts and diversity.

Researchers prepared the TCRbeta library using unique molecular identifiers, the study reports. TCRdb re-called the PCR reads with MiXCR, one entry per CDR3 protein. Seen here are about 300,000 distinct CDR3 sequences, 9.5% to 13% observed once, and the top ten hold just under 7.5%. There are 14 residues in the CDR3. Losses at the gene ends were 6 bases for V and 5 bases for J; bases not matched to a gene: 3. This clonotype was counted at least ten times. Its target is unknown. The chain combines TRBV12-3 or TRBV12-4 with TRBJ1-5; 11 nucleotides match TRBD1. The TCR originated in a boy under two years old with acute myeloid leukemia, due to receive a stem cell transplant. Specimen: PBMCs, collected before TCRalphabeta/CD19-depleted stem cell transplant. CDR3: CASRLGQGDQPQHF. The DNA for the CDR3 is TGTGCCAGCAGACTGGGACAGGGGGATCAGCCCCAGCATTTT.